The 23 T cell receptor beta chains below all came from one sample that was sequenced in a study of T cell responses to AZD1222 COVID-19 vaccine. TCRdb's copy holds only in-frame clones and misses some; the assay was immunoSEQ multiplex PCR. Of 95,000 to 110,000 clones listed, about nine tenths are singletons. The starting material was peripheral blood, obtained on day 0 of AZD1222 vaccination. The receptors here all came from an adult in good health.

This chain uses TRBV24-1 with TRBJ1-5, with a weak D call TRBD1 (6 bases). The CDR3 is made up of 15 amino acids. Germline V lookup: CDR1 KGHDR, CDR2 SFDVKD. The V gene lost 9 bases and the J gene lost 8 bases, with 22 bases spanning the gap. The chain's CDR3 is CATSSGTRGGEPQHF. CDR3 nucleotides: TGTGCCACCTCTTCCGGGACAAGAGGAGGGGAGCCCCAGCATTTT.

CDR3 DNA sequence: TGTGCATCCCGCGGGGACAACTCCTACGAGCAGTACTTC. Amino acid sequence: CASRGDNSYEQYF. The J gene is TRBJ2-7, the V gene TRBV12-3 or TRBV12-4; D is possibly TRBD1 or TRBD2 (6 bases each). The CDR3 is 13 residues long.

This clone was seen just once. The chain couples TRBV7-2 to TRBJ1-2, with D tentatively TRBD1 (5 bases). V was clipped by 5 bases and J by 9 bases, with 19 bases between them. Germline lookup yields CDR1 SGHTA and CDR2 FQGNSA. This CDR3 is 14 amino acids long. CDR3 nucleotides: TGTGCCAGCAGCACGGGGACTGCGGGGGTGAGCTACACCTTC. It codes for CASSTGTAGVSYTF.

V gene TRBV9 combines with J gene TRBJ1-2; 7 nucleotides align to TRBD1. V was clipped by 7 bases and J by 8 bases; unmatched bases: 11. CDR1 and CDR2 from the germline V gene are SGDLS and YYNGEE. The CDR3 is 13 amino acids. In nucleotides, the CDR3 is TGTGCCAGCGCCCGACAGGGCTTAGGAGGCTACACCTTC. It encodes CASARQGLGGYTF.

The DNA of the CDR3 is TGCAGCGTTGAATTGGGGGCGAACACTGAAGCTTTCTTT. Its protein product is CSVELGANTEAFF. The V call is TRBV29-1, the J call TRBJ1-1; D might be TRBD1 (6 bases). The CDR3 spans 13 residues. Trimming left V 2 bases short and J 1 base short, with 8 bases between. Germline V gene sequence: CDR1 SQVTM, CDR2 ANQGSEA.

The chain carries TRBV3-1 (or the pseudogene TRBV3-2) and TRBJ2-1, with D possibly being TRBD2 (5 bases). The CDR3 runs 13 residues. Germline lookup yields CDR1 LGHDT and CDR2 YNNKEL (reference sequence). The ends were cut back, 0 bases at V and 10 bases at J, with 10 bases in the middle. The CDR3 sequence: CASSQDSRGEQFF. CDR3 bases: TGTGCCAGCAGCCAAGATAGTCGGGGAGAGCAGTTCTTC.

The chain links TRBV2 to TRBJ1-2; D is perhaps TRBD1 (5 bases). V lost 1 base and J lost 4, with 7 bases in between. CDR1 and CDR2 (germline): SNHLY, FYNNEI. The CDR3 extends over 13 amino acids. The CDR3 DNA reads as TGTGCCAGCAGTGAAGTGGGGACCTATGGCTACACCTTC. Protein sequence: CASSEVGTYGYTF.

V gene TRBV12-3 or TRBV12-4 combines with J gene TRBJ2-1; no firm D call. This CDR3 contains 10 residues. V was cut by 8 bases and J by 6 bases, with 5 bases left in between. The CDR3 DNA reads as TGTGCCAGCGGTCTCAATGAGCAGTTCTTC. It translates to CASGLNEQFF.

In DNA, the CDR3 is TGTGCCAGCAGCGCCAGGCAGACTAGCTCCTACAATGAGCAGTTCTTC. Protein product: CASSARQTSSYNEQFF. The V call is TRBV11-1, the J call TRBJ2-1, with a possible D match to TRBD2 (6 bases). Trimming stripped 5 bases from V and 0 bases from J, with 14 bases between. The CDR3 length is 16 residues. Germline V gene data show CDR1 as SGHAT and CDR2 as FQDESV (reference sequence).

The rearrangement joins TRBV19 to TRBJ2-1; D may be TRBD2 (5 bases). From germline, CDR1 is LNHDA and CDR2 SQIVND (reference sequence). The CDR3 length is 13 residues. Deletions cut 9 bases from V and 6 bases from J, with 15 bases between. The DNA of the CDR3 is TGTGCCAGCGCCACCGGACTTGTCAATGAGCAGTTCTTC. It yields the protein CASATGLVNEQFF.

Written as DNA, the CDR3 is TGTGCCAGCAGCCAAGACGTCGGGACAGGGGGCGACGAGCAGTACTTC. Its translation: CASSQDVGTGGDEQYF. The gene calls are TRBV14 and TRBJ2-7, with 12 bases that match TRBD1. Unmatched junction bases numbered 5, after V lost 0 bases and J lost 5 bases. The CDR3 length is 16 residues. Germline CDR1 and CDR2: SGHDN and FVKESK. Together with reference TRBV14 and TRBJ2-7, the CDR3 gives the full variable domain: EAGVTQFPSHSVIEKGQTVTLRCDPISGHDNLYWYRRVMGKEIKFLLHFVKESKQDESGMPNNRFLAERTGGTYSTLKVQPAELEDSGVYFCASSQDVGTGGDEQYFGPGTRLTVT.

This chain connects TRBV5-1 to TRBJ2-1; TRBD2 matches at 13 bases. This CDR3 is built from 14 residues. Looked up from germline, CDR1 is SGHRS and CDR2 is YFSETQ. The V and J ends lost 4 bases and 9 bases, in that order; junction bases with no gene match: 4. The CDR3 here is CASSTRTSGGEQFF. CDR3 bases: TGCGCCAGCAGCACCCGGACTAGCGGGGGTGAGCAGTTCTTC.

V and J are TRBV28 and TRBJ2-1; TRBD1 matches at 7 bases. The CDR3 is 14 amino acids. Trimming cost V 2 bases and J 11 bases; bases outside gene matches: 9. CDR1 is MDHEN and CDR2 is SYDVKM in the germline V gene. In nucleotides, the CDR3 is TGTGCCAGCAGTTTACCACCCCAGGGGGAGAAGCAGTTCTTC. Its translation: CASSLPPQGEKQFF.

This chain uses TRBV18 with TRBJ2-1; D not resolved. V was shortened by 1 base and J by 6 bases, with 4 bases between the two germline ends. The length of the CDR3 is 12 residues. CDR1 KGHSH and CDR2 LQKENI come from the germline V gene. CDR3 nucleotide sequence: TGTGCCAGCTCACCACAGGGCAATGAGCAGTTCTTC. Its translation: CASSPQGNEQFF.

The CDR3 DNA follows: TGTGCCAGCAGCTTAACCCTGACAGGGAATCAGCCCCAGCATTTT. Amino acid sequence: CASSLTLTGNQPQHF. The rearrangement uses TRBV7-3 and TRBJ1-5, with 7 positions matching TRBD1. Germline V gives CDR1 SGHTA, CDR2 FQGTGA. V dropped 0 bases and J dropped 4; count of bases not matched to a gene: 3. The CDR3 sequence is 15 residues long.

The rearrangement uses TRBV28 and TRBJ2-7, with D perhaps given as TRBD1 or TRBD2 (6 bases each). V dropped 8 bases and J dropped 4 bases, with 15 bases sitting between them. This CDR3 is built from 13 residues. Germline loops: CDR1 MDHEN, CDR2 SYDVKM. The CDR3 bases are TGTGCCAGCGGCGGAGAAGGGGGGTACGAGCAGTACTTC. Protein: CASGGEGGYEQYF.

The chain has TRBV13 and TRBJ2-5; 7 bases agree with TRBD2. Germline V gene data show CDR1 as PRHDT and CDR2 as FYEKMQ (reference sequence). This CDR3 spans 16 amino acids. V shed 6 bases and J 9 bases; nucleotides not matched to a gene: 19. CDR3 loop: CASRRSLTSRQGAQYF. CDR3 sequence (DNA): TGTGCCAGCAGGCGGTCTTTGACTAGCAGACAAGGGGCCCAGTACTTC.

V gene TRBV3-1 (or the pseudogene TRBV3-2) combines with J gene TRBJ2-2, with 10 nucleotides matching TRBD2. J was trimmed by 1 base and V by 3 bases; bases with no gene match: 8. This CDR3 comprises 18 residues. Germline V gives CDR1 LGHDT, CDR2 YNNKEL (reference sequence). The CDR3 loop is CASSQLSLAGENTGELFF. The CDR3 DNA follows: TGTGCCAGCAGCCAGCTGTCCCTAGCGGGGGAGAACACCGGGGAGCTGTTTTTT.

For the CDR3, the DNA is TGTGCCAGCAGTGGCGGGGGGCACTATGGCTACACCTTC. It translates to CASSGGGHYGYTF. V and J are TRBV25-1 and TRBJ1-2, with D possibly TRBD1 on 6 matching bases. Trimming left V 4 bases short and J 3 bases short, with 9 bases between. CDR1 is MGHDK, CDR2 SYGVNS, per germline. CDR3 length: 13 residues.

V usage is TRBV30 and J usage is TRBJ1-4, with D tentatively TRBD1 (5 bases). The CDR3 loop spans 12 amino acids. In germline, CDR1 is GTSNPN, CDR2 SVGIG (reference sequence). Trimming shortened V by 7 bases and J by 8 bases, and 14 bases separated the two germline ends. This chain's CDR3 is CASGRSGEKLFF. DNA of the CDR3: TGTGCCTCGGGACGGAGTGGCGAAAAACTGTTTTTT.

The chain couples TRBV27 to TRBJ2-2; TRBD2 matches 10 bases. The length of the CDR3 is 16 residues. V gave up 6 bases and J gave up 5 bases; unmatched junction bases: 9. Germline V lookup: CDR1 MNHEY, CDR2 SMNVEV (reference sequence). CDR3 protein: CASSWGSGGATGELFF. The DNA for the CDR3 is TGTGCCAGCAGCTGGGGAAGCGGGGGGGCTACCGGGGAGCTGTTTTTT.

The V gene is TRBV29-1, the J gene TRBJ1-2; 8 nucleotides align to TRBD1. From germline, CDR1 is SQVTM and CDR2 ANQGSEA. V trimming: 7 bases; J trimming: 7 bases; junction bases outside the gene matches: 14. The CDR3 contains 14 residues. The DNA for the CDR3 is TGCAGCGCTTCCGGACAGGGACTTTCTTCTGGCTACACCTTC. Translation gives CSASGQGLSSGYTF. Looking up the rest from reference TRBV29-1 and TRBJ1-2 gives the full variable domain: SAVISQKPSRDICQRGTSLTIQCQVDSQVTMMFWYRQQPGQSLTLIATANQGSEATYESGFVIDKFPISRPNLTFSTLTVSNMSPEDSSIYLCSASGQGLSSGYTFGSGTRLTVV.

The chain links TRBV6-1 to TRBJ1-1; D is perhaps TRBD1 (6 bases). CDR3 size: 15 residues. V was shortened by 0 bases and J by 5 bases, with 13 bases between the two germline ends. Germline V gives CDR1 MNHNS, CDR2 SASEGT. The CDR3 reads CASSEAWGGGTEAFF. DNA of the CDR3: TGTGCCAGCAGTGAAGCGTGGGGAGGGGGGACTGAAGCTTTCTTT.